Only one count was recorded for the clone carrying this T cell receptor beta chain. The entry originates in a study of blood T cell repertoires in COVID-19. The J segment lost 2 bases and the V segment lost 0 bases, leaving 5 bases of the junction unmatched. Per the germline V gene, CDR1 is SGHTA and CDR2 is FQGNSA. This CDR3 is built from 16 residues. Original processing notes: Counts of nucleated cells, estimated from reference gene primer amplification, were obtained. Assay used: immunoSEQ multiplex PCR; TCRdb lists only in-frame clones, some missing. V and J calls plus clone size are reproduced from that table; the DNA served to infer D and trimming. The sample shows hundreds of thousands of clones, approximately 90% of them seen only once.

V usage is TRBV7-2 and J usage is TRBJ2-7; 9 nucleotides agree with TRBD2. This clonotype was obtained from a man in his forties or fifties with acute or convalescent COVID-19. Input material: peripheral blood. The DNA of the CDR3 is TGTGCCAGCAGCTTAGCGAGGACTAGCGAAGCCTACGAGCAGTACTTC. The encoded protein is CASSLARTSEAYEQYF.